Listed below are T cell receptor beta chains from one sample, sequenced in a study of identical twins. Using its own MiXCR run on the 5' RACE reads, TCRdb lists one record per CDR3 protein. The sample records 450,000 or so distinct CDR3 sequences, approximately 24% being singletons. This sample was also put to use in a study of T cells expressing NK-cell markers.

Sequenced input: CD4+ T cells sorted from blood. These receptors were taken from a woman aged 18-35 years in good health. Each CDR3 is given with its conserved first and last residue. D genes are given only for firm matches. Expanded clones are given a class, and other clones once, few, many or no size at all.

CDR3: CASSRQGTNTEAFF
DNA: TGTGCCAGCAGTAGACAGGGGACAAACACTGAAGCTTTCTTT
V: TRBV12-3/TRBV12-4
size: many
J: TRBJ1-1
D: TRBD1

CDR3: CSARDGGRAREGPKNIQYF
DNA: TGCAGTGCTAGGGACGGCGGGAGGGCCAGGGAAGGGCCCAAAAACATTCAGTACTTC
V: TRBV20-1
size: few
J: TRBJ2-4
D: TRBD2

CDR3: CASSGKGYQPQHF
DNA: TGTGCCAGCAGTGGGAAGGGGTATCAGCCCCAGCATTTT
V: TRBV5-8
size: .
J: TRBJ1-5
D: .

CDR3: CAITAAAEGSPLHF
DNA: TGTGCCATCACTGCGGCTGCCGAAGGATCACCCCTCCACTTT
V: TRBV10-3
size: .
J: TRBJ1-6
D: .

CDR3: CASSPPGLLNEQFF
DNA: TGTGCCAGCAGCCCCCCGGGACTCCTCAATGAGCAGTTCTTC
V: TRBV11-2
size: .
J: TRBJ2-1
D: .

CDR3: CSANSLAGGPSEQFF
DNA: TGCAGTGCCAATAGCCTAGCGGGGGGGCCAAGTGAGCAGTTCTTC
V: TRBV20-1
size: few
J: TRBJ2-1
D: TRBD2

CDR3: CSATDSRGYTF
DNA: TGCAGTGCTACCGACAGTAGGGGCTACACCTTC
V: TRBV20-1
size: few
J: TRBJ1-2
D: .

CDR3: CSVGMGGSSEQFF
DNA: TGCAGCGTTGGAATGGGCGGCAGCAGTGAGCAGTTCTTC
V: TRBV29-1
size: .
J: TRBJ2-1
D: .

CDR3: CASRGAVSGKRTQYF
DNA: TGTGCCAGCAGGGGGGCTGTTAGCGGGAAGAGGACTCAGTACTTC
V: TRBV6-2/TRBV6-3
size: once
J: TRBJ2-4
D: TRBD2

CDR3: CASSPHWGGVNEQFF
DNA: TGTGCCAGCAGTCCCCATTGGGGGGGGGTCAATGAGCAGTTCTTC
V: TRBV6-1
size: .
J: TRBJ2-1
D: TRBD2

CDR3: CSVEDRKATETQYF
DNA: TGCAGCGTTGAAGATCGTAAAGCCACGGAGACCCAGTACTTC
V: TRBV29-1
size: few
J: TRBJ2-5
D: .

CDR3: CASSPGPDTEAFF
DNA: TGTGCCAGCAGCCCCGGGCCAGACACTGAAGCTTTCTTT
V: TRBV7-6
size: .
J: TRBJ1-1
D: .

CDR3: CSVTLAGVLGEQFF
DNA: TGCAGCGTCACACTAGCGGGAGTTTTGGGTGAGCAGTTCTTC
V: TRBV29-1
size: .
J: TRBJ2-1
D: TRBD2

CDR3: CASRPPVGPYEQYF
DNA: TGTGCCAGCAGGCCCCCCGTAGGGCCCTACGAGCAGTACTTC
V: TRBV11-2
size: .
J: TRBJ2-7
D: .

CDR3: CASSDWTGYYEQYF
DNA: TGTGCCAGCAGTGATTGGACAGGATACTACGAGCAGTACTTC
V: TRBV25-1
size: .
J: TRBJ2-7
D: TRBD1

CDR3: CASSDGPGSYEQYF
DNA: TGTGCCAGCTCCGACGGACCGGGATCCTACGAGCAGTACTTC
V: TRBV18
size: once
J: TRBJ2-7
D: .

CDR3: CSAVTTRETQYF
DNA: TGCAGTGCTGTCACTACTCGGGAGACCCAGTACTTC
V: TRBV20-1
size: .
J: TRBJ2-5
D: .

CDR3: CASSHLSGRADEDTQYF
DNA: TGCGCCAGCAGCCATCTAAGCGGGAGGGCCGATGAAGATACGCAGTATTTT
V: TRBV4-3
size: few
J: TRBJ2-3
D: TRBD2

CDR3: CASSAALASYNEQFF
DNA: TGTGCCAGCAGTGCCGCGCTAGCGTCCTACAATGAGCAGTTCTTC
V: TRBV2
size: once
J: TRBJ2-1
D: .

CDR3: CSARAGTYEQYF
DNA: TGCAGTGCTAGGGCCGGAACTTACGAGCAGTACTTC
V: TRBV20-1
size: .
J: TRBJ2-7
D: .

CDR3: CASRTSSAQMRELFF
DNA: TGTGCCAGCAGAACGTCTAGCGCCCAGATGCGGGAGCTGTTTTTT
V: TRBV6-1
size: few
J: TRBJ2-2
D: .

CDR3: CASSLVMGTGELFF
DNA: TGCGCCAGCAGCTTGGTTATGGGAACCGGGGAGCTGTTTTTT
V: TRBV5-1
size: .
J: TRBJ2-2
D: .

CDR3: CASSRRGGNTEAFF
DNA: TGCGCCAGCAGCCGGCGCGGGGGGAACACTGAAGCTTTCTTT
V: TRBV5-1
size: many
J: TRBJ1-1
D: .

CDR3: CAISDWETDTQYF
DNA: TGTGCCATCAGTGACTGGGAAACAGATACGCAGTATTTT
V: TRBV10-3
size: .
J: TRBJ2-3
D: .

CDR3: CASSPPAGSGIQYF
DNA: TGTGCCAGCTCACCACCGGCCGGGTCTGGCATTCAGTACTTC
V: TRBV18
size: .
J: TRBJ2-4
D: .

CDR3: CASSGDSGANVLTF
DNA: TGTGCCAGCAGTGGTGACTCTGGGGCCAACGTCCTGACTTTC
V: TRBV12-3/TRBV12-4
size: few
J: TRBJ2-6
D: .

CDR3: CASSVASSYNEQFF
DNA: TGTGCCAGCAGCGTAGCCAGCTCCTACAATGAGCAGTTCTTC
V: TRBV9
size: few
J: TRBJ2-1
D: .

CDR3: CASSDERQGRGSYNEQFF
DNA: TGTGCCAGCAGTGATGAGCGACAGGGTCGAGGCTCCTACAATGAGCAGTTCTTC
V: TRBV2
size: few
J: TRBJ2-1
D: TRBD1

CDR3: CASSEFGRAPGTQYF
DNA: TGTGCCAGCAGTGAATTCGGCAGAGCACCCGGTACGCAGTATTTT
V: TRBV25-1
size: .
J: TRBJ2-3
D: .

CDR3: CSASLASGRKNEQFF
DNA: TGCAGTGCTAGCCTGGCTAGCGGGAGAAAAAATGAGCAGTTCTTC
V: TRBV20-1
size: .
J: TRBJ2-1
D: TRBD2

CDR3: CASSDRTSRHTQYF
DNA: TGTGCCAGCAGTGACCGGACTAGCCGACATACGCAGTATTTT
V: TRBV6-4
size: few
J: TRBJ2-3
D: TRBD2

CDR3: CASSAGGKAFF
DNA: TGTGCCAGCAGCGCTGGGGGGAAGGCTTTCTTT
V: TRBV11-3
size: .
J: TRBJ1-1
D: .

CDR3: CSVEEDFLPHNEQFF
DNA: TGCAGCGTTGAAGAGGACTTCCTCCCACACAATGAGCAGTTCTTC
V: TRBV29-1
size: .
J: TRBJ2-1
D: .

CDR3: CASSRAGLSGDEQFF
DNA: TGTGCCAGCAGCCGTGCTGGACTAAGCGGCGATGAGCAGTTCTTC
V: TRBV5-4
size: .
J: TRBJ2-1
D: .

CDR3: CASSRSINQPQHF
DNA: TGTGCCAGCAGCCGTAGTATCAATCAGCCCCAGCATTTT
V: TRBV7-3
size: .
J: TRBJ1-5
D: .

CDR3: CASSLAAGGAFNYGYTF
DNA: TGTGCCAGCAGCTTAGCCGCAGGGGGCGCTTTCAACTATGGCTACACCTTC
V: TRBV11-2
size: .
J: TRBJ1-2
D: TRBD1

CDR3: CASSWGVEAFF
DNA: TGCGCCAGCAGCTGGGGAGTTGAAGCTTTCTTT
V: TRBV5-1
size: .
J: TRBJ1-1
D: .

CDR3: CSAHGPIADVYNEQFF
DNA: TGCAGTGCCCATGGCCCCATAGCGGACGTCTACAATGAGCAGTTCTTC
V: TRBV20-1
size: few
J: TRBJ2-1
D: .

CDR3: CASSPPSGSHEQYF
DNA: TGTGCCAGCAGCCCACCAAGCGGGAGCCACGAGCAGTACTTC
V: TRBV13
size: few
J: TRBJ2-7
D: TRBD2

CDR3: CSATQGASGNTIYF
DNA: TGCAGTGCGACTCAGGGGGCGTCTGGAAACACCATATATTTT
V: TRBV20-1
size: few
J: TRBJ1-3
D: TRBD1

CDR3: CASRSYKIGTGGTEAFF
DNA: TGTGCCAGCAGGTCCTATAAGATCGGGACAGGGGGCACTGAAGCTTTCTTT
V: TRBV12-3/TRBV12-4
size: many
J: TRBJ1-1
D: TRBD1

CDR3: CASSLRQGLGETHYF
DNA: TGTGCCAGCAGTCTTCGCCAGGGCCTTGGAGAGACCCATTACTTC
V: TRBV12-3/TRBV12-4
size: few
J: TRBJ2-5
D: .

CDR3: CASQGRRVNTEAFF
DNA: TGTGCCAGTCAGGGGAGAAGGGTGAACACTGAAGCTTTCTTT
V: TRBV19
size: .
J: TRBJ1-1
D: .

CDR3: CATSDSYSRTQYF
DNA: TGTGCCACCAGTGATTCTTACTCCCGTACGCAGTATTTT
V: TRBV24-1
size: .
J: TRBJ2-3
D: .

CDR3: CSVYRGGITEAFF
DNA: TGCAGCGTTTATCGCGGGGGGATAACTGAAGCTTTCTTT
V: TRBV29-1
size: many
J: TRBJ1-1
D: .

CDR3: CASSAGGQGNSYEQYF
DNA: TGTGCCAGCAGCGCCGGGGGACAGGGAAACTCCTACGAGCAGTACTTC
V: TRBV9
size: .
J: TRBJ2-7
D: TRBD1

CDR3: CASSLLLSSYEQYF
DNA: TGCGCCAGCAGCTTGTTGCTAAGCTCCTACGAGCAGTACTTC
V: TRBV5-1
size: few
J: TRBJ2-7
D: .

CDR3: CAISADRAGGEQYF
DNA: TGTGCCATCAGTGCGGACAGGGCCGGAGGGGAGCAGTACTTC
V: TRBV10-3
size: .
J: TRBJ2-7
D: TRBD1

CDR3: CASRLAGVLELFF
DNA: TGCGCCAGCAGACTAGCGGGAGTCTTGGAGCTGTTTTTT
V: TRBV5-1
size: few
J: TRBJ2-2
D: TRBD2

CDR3: CAISGGSYNEQFF
DNA: TGTGCCATCTCGGGGGGCTCCTACAATGAGCAGTTCTTC
V: TRBV10-3
size: .
J: TRBJ2-1
D: TRBD2

CDR3: CATGTGGINEQYF
DNA: TGTGCCACTGGGACAGGGGGCATCAACGAGCAGTACTTC
V: TRBV15
size: .
J: TRBJ2-7
D: TRBD1

CDR3: CSALAGGHTDTQYF
DNA: TGCAGTGCCCTAGCGGGGGGCCACACAGATACGCAGTATTTT
V: TRBV20-1
size: .
J: TRBJ2-3
D: TRBD2

CDR3: CASRWTANTEAFF
DNA: TGTGCCAGCAGGTGGACGGCGAACACTGAAGCTTTCTTT
V: TRBV6-1
size: .
J: TRBJ1-1
D: .

CDR3: CSASEYTEAFF
DNA: TGCAGTGCTAGTGAGTACACTGAAGCTTTCTTT
V: TRBV20-1
size: .
J: TRBJ1-1
D: .

CDR3: CASRGQDRTEAFF
DNA: TGCGCCAGCAGGGGACAGGACAGGACCGAAGCTTTCTTT
V: TRBV5-1
size: few
J: TRBJ1-1
D: TRBD1

CDR3: CAITGQIQETQYF
DNA: TGTGCCATCACAGGACAGATCCAAGAGACCCAGTACTTC
V: TRBV10-3
size: many
J: TRBJ2-5
D: .

CDR3: CSVDLAGNQETQYF
DNA: TGCAGCGTTGATCTAGCGGGAAACCAAGAGACCCAGTACTTC
V: TRBV29-1
size: .
J: TRBJ2-5
D: TRBD2

CDR3: CASSRPGVETQYF
DNA: TGTGCCAGCAGCCGCCCGGGCGTGGAGACCCAGTACTTC
V: TRBV3-1
size: .
J: TRBJ2-5
D: .

CDR3: CSARDLTGQNSPLHF
DNA: TGCAGTGCTAGAGATTTGACAGGGCAGAATTCACCCCTCCACTTT
V: TRBV20-1
size: .
J: TRBJ1-6
D: TRBD1